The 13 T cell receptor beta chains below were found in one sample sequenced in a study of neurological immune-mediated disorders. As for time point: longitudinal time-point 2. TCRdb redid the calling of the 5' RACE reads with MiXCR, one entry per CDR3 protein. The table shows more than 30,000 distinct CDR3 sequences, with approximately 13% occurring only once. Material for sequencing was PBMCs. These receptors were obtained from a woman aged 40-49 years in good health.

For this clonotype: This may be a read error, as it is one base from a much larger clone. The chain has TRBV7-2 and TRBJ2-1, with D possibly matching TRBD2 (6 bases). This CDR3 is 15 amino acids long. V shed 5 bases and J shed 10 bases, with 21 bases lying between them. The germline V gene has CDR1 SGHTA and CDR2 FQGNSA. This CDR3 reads CASSQAAGSTHEQFF. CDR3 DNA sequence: TGTGCCAGCAGCCAAGCAGCGGGTTCCACCCACGAGCAGTTCTTC.

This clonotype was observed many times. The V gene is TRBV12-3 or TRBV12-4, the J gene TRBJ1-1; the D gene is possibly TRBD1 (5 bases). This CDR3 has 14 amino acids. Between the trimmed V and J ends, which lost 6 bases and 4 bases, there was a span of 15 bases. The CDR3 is CASSLSRGSTEAFF. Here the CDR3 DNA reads TGTGCCAGCAGCCTTTCACGGGGGAGCACTGAAGCTTTCTTT.

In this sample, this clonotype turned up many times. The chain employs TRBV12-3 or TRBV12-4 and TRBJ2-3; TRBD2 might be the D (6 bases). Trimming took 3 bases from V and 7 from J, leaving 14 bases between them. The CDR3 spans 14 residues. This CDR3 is CASSLEGFMHTQYF. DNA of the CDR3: TGTGCCAGCAGTTTGGAGGGGTTTATGCATACGCAGTATTTT.

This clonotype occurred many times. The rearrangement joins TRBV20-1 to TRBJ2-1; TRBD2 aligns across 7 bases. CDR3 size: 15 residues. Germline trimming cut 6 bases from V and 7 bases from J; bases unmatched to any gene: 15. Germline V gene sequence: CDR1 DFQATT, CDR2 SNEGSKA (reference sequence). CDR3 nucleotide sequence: TGCAGTGCCCTCCGGGGGGTGGGACTGAATAATGAGCAGTTCTTC. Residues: CSALRGVGLNNEQFF.

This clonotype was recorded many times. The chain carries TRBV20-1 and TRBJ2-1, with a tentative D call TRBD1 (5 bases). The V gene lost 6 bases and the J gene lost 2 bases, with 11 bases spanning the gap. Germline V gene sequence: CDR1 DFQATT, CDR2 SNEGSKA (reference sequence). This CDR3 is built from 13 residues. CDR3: CSAPHRTYNEQFF. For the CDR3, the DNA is TGCAGTGCGCCCCACAGGACCTACAATGAGCAGTTCTTC.

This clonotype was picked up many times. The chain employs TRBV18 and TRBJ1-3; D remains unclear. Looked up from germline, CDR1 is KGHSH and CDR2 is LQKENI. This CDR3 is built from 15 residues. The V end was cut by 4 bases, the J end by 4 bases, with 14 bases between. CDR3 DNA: TGTGCCAGCTCACGGAGGGTAGAATCCGGAAACACCATATATTTT. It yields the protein CASSRRVESGNTIYF.

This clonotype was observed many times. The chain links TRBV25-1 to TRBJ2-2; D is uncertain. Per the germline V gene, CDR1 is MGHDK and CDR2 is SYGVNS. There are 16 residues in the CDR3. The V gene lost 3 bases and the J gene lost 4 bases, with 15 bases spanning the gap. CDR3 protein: CASSDAEGKRTGELFF. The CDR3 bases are TGTGCCAGCAGTGATGCGGAAGGGAAACGCACCGGGGAGCTGTTTTTT. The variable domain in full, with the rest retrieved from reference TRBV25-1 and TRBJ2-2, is EADIYQTPRYLVIGTGKKITLECSQTMGHDKMYWYQQDPGMELHLIHYSYGVNSTEKGDLSSESTVSRIRTEHFPLTLESARPSHTSQYLCASSDAEGKRTGELFFGEGSRLTVL.

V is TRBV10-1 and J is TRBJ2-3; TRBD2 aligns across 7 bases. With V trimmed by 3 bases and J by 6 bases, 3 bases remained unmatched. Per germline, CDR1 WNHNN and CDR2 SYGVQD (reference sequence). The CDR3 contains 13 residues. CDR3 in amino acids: CASSDASGDTQYF. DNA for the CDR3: TGCGCCAGCAGTGACGCTAGCGGTGATACGCAGTATTTT.

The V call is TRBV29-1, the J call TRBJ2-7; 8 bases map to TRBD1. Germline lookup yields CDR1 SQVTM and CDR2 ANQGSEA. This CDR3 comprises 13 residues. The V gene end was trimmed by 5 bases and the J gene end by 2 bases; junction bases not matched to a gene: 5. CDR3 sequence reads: CSVMTGDPYEQYF. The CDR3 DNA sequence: TGCAGCGTTATGACAGGGGACCCCTACGAGCAGTACTTC.

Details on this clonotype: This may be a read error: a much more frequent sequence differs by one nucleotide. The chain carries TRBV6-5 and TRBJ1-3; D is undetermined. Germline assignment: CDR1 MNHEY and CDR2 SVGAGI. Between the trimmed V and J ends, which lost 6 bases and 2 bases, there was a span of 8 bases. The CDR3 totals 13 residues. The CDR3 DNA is TGTGCCAGCAGAAAAGGGCCTGGAAACACCATATATTTT. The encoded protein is CASRKGPGNTIYF.

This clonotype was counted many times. CDR3 in DNA: TGTGCCAGCAGCCCGACAGGGGTCCCGAACACTGAAGCTTTCTTT. The encoded protein is CASSPTGVPNTEAFF. The rearrangement links TRBV4-2 to TRBJ1-1; 8 bases align to TRBD1. Per the germline V gene, CDR1 is LGHNA and CDR2 is YNFKEQ. The CDR3 extends over 15 amino acids. Unmatched junction bases numbered 5, after V lost 4 bases and J lost 1 base.

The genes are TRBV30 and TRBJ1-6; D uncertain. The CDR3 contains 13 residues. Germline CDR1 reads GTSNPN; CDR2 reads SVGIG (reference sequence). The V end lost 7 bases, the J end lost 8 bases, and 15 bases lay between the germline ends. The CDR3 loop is CAYQDSLDSPLHF. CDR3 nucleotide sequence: TGTGCCTATCAGGACTCTTTGGATTCACCCCTCCACTTT.

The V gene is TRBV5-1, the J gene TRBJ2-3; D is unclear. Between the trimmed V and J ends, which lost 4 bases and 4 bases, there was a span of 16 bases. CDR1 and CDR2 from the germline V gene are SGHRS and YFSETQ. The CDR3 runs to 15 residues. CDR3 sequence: CASSQTLLRADTQYF. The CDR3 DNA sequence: TGCGCCAGCAGCCAGACCCTCCTCCGGGCAGATACGCAGTATTTT.